This T cell receptor beta chain was obtained from a study of shared clonotypes between healthy human individuals. Comment on this clone: Antigen unknown. The junction does not match germline at one end; this may be a read error.

Study results and limitations: When naive CD4 clonotypes were compared across a handful of donors, around 5% were shared.

Data came from immunoSEQ multiplex PCR; TCRdb stores just in-frame clones and leaves some out. The data show 2.3 million or so clones, 80% to 95% seen once. Source material: naive CD4+ T cells from PBMCs. The sample's subset: CD45RA+ positively selected. The TCR sequence derives from a man between 18 and 35 years old in good health. Some clones in this sample may be carry-over from other donors' samples.

Here the CDR3 DNA reads TGTGTCAGCAGCTTATTACCAAGGGGAGGATGGTACGAGCAGTACTTC. Protein: CVSSLLPRGGWYEQYF. The V call is TRBV7-2, the J call TRBJ2-7; tentative D call: TRBD2 (6 bases). The CDR3 is 16 amino acids. Germline CDR1 SGHTA, CDR2 FQGNSA.